This T cell receptor beta chain was obtained from a study of blood T cell repertoires in COVID-19. The CDR3 runs 12 residues. Germline V lookup: CDR1 SGHDT, CDR2 YYEEEE. Trimming removed 4 bases at V and 7 bases at J, with 10 bases between. Produced via immunoSEQ multiplex PCR; TCRdb's table is partial and in-frame only. This sample yields approximately 160,000 clones, of which around 80% are seen a single time; less than 20% belongs to the top ten. The sample was peripheral blood. The genes are TRBV5-6 and TRBJ2-3; D gene unclear. The receptor's source is an elderly woman with acute or convalescent COVID-19. The CDR3 protein is CASSAEGNTQYF. CDR3 coding DNA: TGTGCCAGCAGCGCGGAAGGAAATACGCAGTATTTT.